These 2 T cell receptor beta chains were sequenced from one sample in a study of T cell responses to AZD1222 COVID-19 vaccine (dated by TCRdb to about 2021). The meaning of the sample's time point label: baseline before first vaccination. Libraries were built with the immunoSEQ multiplex PCR assay. The table was pulled from immuneACCESS by TCRdb, which kept in-frame rearrangements only. Such tables lose some clones; where checked, under half of the loss comes from unresolved V genes, and the rest has no known cause. The sample table lists over 100,000 clones, under 90% of them with a count of one. The top ten clones comprise roughly 6.3% of the sample. The starting material was peripheral blood, obtained on day 0 of AZD1222 vaccination. These receptors all come from an adult in good health.

This clone was counted a few times. The V and J genes are TRBV5-4 and TRBJ1-2, with 7 bases that match TRBD1. After removal of 5 bases from V and 3 bases from J, the junction contained 4 bases not matched to a gene. The CDR3 has 13 amino acids. CDR1 is SGHNT and CDR2 is YYREEE in the germline V gene (reference sequence). The DNA for the CDR3 is TGTGCCAGCAGGGCCGGGACAGACTATGGCTACACCTTC. The encoded protein is CASRAGTDYGYTF.

The chain recombines TRBV29-1 with TRBJ2-2, with TRBD1 as a possible D gene (5 bases). This CDR3 spans 13 amino acids. Trimming stripped 6 bases from V and 2 bases from J, with 10 bases between. Looked up from germline, CDR1 is SQVTM and CDR2 is ANQGSEA. CDR3 DNA: TGCAGCGTCACACAGGTCAACACCGGGGAGCTGTTTTTT. Amino acids: CSVTQVNTGELFF.